This T cell receptor beta chain was identified during a study of CD4 T cells in relation to SARS-CoV-2 and coronaviruses. Across the study: PBMCs were cultured with antigen for roughly 9 days before TCR beta sequencing.

The unexposed donors gave CD4+ T cells in about 2011-2018, prior to COVID-19. The cells were cultured for about ten days before CD4+ T cells were isolated. As cell numbers allowed, unexposed-donor CD4+ T cells faced SARS-CoV-2 S/N and four cold-coronavirus spikes. On days 3 and 7, cultures got half fresh IL-2 medium. This CDR3 has 12 amino acids. Germline V lookup: CDR1 SQVTM, CDR2 ANQGSEA. The V and J ends lost 3 bases and 4 bases respectively, with 9 bases between them. This clone occurred once. The antigen remains unidentified. Study-level results: In around three fifths of donors, memory CD4+ clonotypes crossrecognized SARS-CoV-2 and at least one common cold coronavirus spike.

Here immunoSEQ multiplex PCR was the method, and the copy in TCRdb shows in-frame clones only, minus some. Here the sample spans some 29,000 clones, approximately 80% being singletons. The genes are TRBV29-1 and TRBJ1-1; D is undetermined. Sequencing was done on a sample of CD4+ T cells from PBMCs, cultured in vitro. The TCR sequence derives from a human donor in good health. CDR3 in DNA: TGCAGCGTTGACGGGAGCATCACTGAAGCTTTCTTT. Protein product: CSVDGSITEAFF.